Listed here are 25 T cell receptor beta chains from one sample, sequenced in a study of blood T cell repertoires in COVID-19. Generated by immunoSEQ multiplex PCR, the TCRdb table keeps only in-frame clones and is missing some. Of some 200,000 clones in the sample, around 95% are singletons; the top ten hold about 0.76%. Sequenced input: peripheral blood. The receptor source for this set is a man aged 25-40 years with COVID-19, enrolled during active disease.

For the CDR3, the DNA is TGTGCCAGCAGTTCGCAGCGGTATGGAAACACCATATATTTT. It encodes CASSSQRYGNTIYF. The chain is built from TRBV6-6 and TRBJ1-3; D call uncertain. The V gene's germline CDR1 is MNHNY and CDR2 SVGAGI (reference sequence). The V end was cut by 4 bases, the J end by 3 bases, with 10 bases between. This CDR3 contains 14 residues.

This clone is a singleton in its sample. In DNA, the CDR3 is TGTGCCAGCAGCCAAGATGCCCCAGGGTATGGCTACACCTTC. This codes for CASSQDAPGYGYTF. This rearrangement joins TRBV3-1 (or the pseudogene TRBV3-2) to TRBJ1-2, with D maybe TRBD1 (5 bases). Germline CDR1 is LGHDT and CDR2 is YNNKEL (reference sequence). This CDR3 is 14 amino acids long. Trimming removed 0 bases from V and 5 bases from J, with 10 bases in between.

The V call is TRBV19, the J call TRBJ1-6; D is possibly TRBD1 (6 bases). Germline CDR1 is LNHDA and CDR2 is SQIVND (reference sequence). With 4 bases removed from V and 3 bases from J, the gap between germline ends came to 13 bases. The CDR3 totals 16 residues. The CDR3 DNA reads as TGTGCCAGTAGTACACGGACAGCTAACTATAATTCACCCCTCCACTTT. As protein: CASSTRTANYNSPLHF.

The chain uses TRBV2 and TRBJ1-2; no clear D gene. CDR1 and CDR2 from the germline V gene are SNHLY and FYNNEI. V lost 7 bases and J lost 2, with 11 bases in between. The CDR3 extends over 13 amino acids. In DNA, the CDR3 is TGTGCCAGCATCTTTACAGCCAACTATGGCTACACCTTC. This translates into CASIFTANYGYTF.

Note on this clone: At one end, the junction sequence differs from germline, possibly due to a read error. As DNA, the CDR3 is TGTGCCAGCAGAACCAGGACAGGGAACGCTGAAGCTTTCTTT. Protein product: CASRTRTGNAEAFF. The chain links TRBV27 to TRBJ1-1, with 8 bases lining up with TRBD1. In germline, CDR1 is MNHEY, CDR2 SMNVEV (reference sequence). The CDR3 extends over 14 amino acids.

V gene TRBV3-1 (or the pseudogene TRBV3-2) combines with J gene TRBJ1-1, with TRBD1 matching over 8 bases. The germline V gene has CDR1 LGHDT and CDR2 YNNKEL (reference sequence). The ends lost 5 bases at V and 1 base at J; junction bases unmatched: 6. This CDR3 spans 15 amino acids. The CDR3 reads CASSISDRGNTEAFF. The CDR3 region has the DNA TGTGCCAGCAGCATTTCCGACAGGGGGAACACTGAAGCTTTCTTT.

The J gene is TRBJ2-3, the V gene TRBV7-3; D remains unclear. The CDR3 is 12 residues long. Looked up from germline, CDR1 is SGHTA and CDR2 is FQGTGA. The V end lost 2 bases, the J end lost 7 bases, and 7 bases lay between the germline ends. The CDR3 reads CASSLDRNTQYF. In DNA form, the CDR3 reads TGTGCCAGCAGCTTAGATAGAAATACGCAGTATTTT.

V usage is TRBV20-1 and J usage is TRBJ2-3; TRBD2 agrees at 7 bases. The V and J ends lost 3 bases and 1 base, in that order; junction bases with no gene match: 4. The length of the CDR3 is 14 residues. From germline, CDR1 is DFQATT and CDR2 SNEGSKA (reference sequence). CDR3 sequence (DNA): TGCAGTGCTAGTCTTCTAGCGGGCACAGATACGCAGTATTTT. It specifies CSASLLAGTDTQYF.

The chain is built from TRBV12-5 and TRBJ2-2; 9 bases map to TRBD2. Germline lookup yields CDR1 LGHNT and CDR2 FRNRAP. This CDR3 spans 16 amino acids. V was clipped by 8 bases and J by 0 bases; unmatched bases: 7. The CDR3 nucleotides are TGTGCTAGTCTTAGCGGGGGAGCCTCGAACACCGGGGAGCTGTTTTTT. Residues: CASLSGGASNTGELFF.

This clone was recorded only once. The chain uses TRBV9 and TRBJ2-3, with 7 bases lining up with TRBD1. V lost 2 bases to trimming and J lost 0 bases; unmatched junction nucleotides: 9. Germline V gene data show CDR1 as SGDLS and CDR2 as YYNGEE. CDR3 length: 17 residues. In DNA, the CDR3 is TGTGCCAGCAGCGTGAGGGACAGACAGACTAGCACAGATACGCAGTATTTT. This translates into CASSVRDRQTSTDTQYF.

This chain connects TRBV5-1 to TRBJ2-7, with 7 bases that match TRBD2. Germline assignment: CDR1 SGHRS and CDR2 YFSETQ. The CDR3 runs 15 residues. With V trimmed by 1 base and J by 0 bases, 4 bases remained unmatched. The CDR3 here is CASSLTGGGSYEQYF. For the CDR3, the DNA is TGCGCCAGCAGCTTGACTGGCGGGGGCTCCTACGAGCAGTACTTC.

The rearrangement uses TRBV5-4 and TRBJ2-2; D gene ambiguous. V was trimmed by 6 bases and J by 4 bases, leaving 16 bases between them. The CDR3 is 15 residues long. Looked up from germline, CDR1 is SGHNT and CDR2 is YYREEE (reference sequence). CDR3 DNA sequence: TGTGCCAGCACCCCGGCGGCACACACCACCGGGGAGCTGTTTTTT. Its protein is CASTPAAHTTGELFF.

The CDR3: CAWSREDSYGYTF. In nucleotides, the CDR3 is TGTGCCTGGAGTCGAGAGGACAGCTATGGCTACACCTTC. The chain uses TRBV30 and TRBJ1-2, with D possibly TRBD1 on 6 matching bases. Looked up from germline, CDR1 is GTSNPN and CDR2 is SVGIG (reference sequence). Trimming removed 2 bases at V and 4 bases at J, with 11 bases between. This CDR3 has 13 residues.

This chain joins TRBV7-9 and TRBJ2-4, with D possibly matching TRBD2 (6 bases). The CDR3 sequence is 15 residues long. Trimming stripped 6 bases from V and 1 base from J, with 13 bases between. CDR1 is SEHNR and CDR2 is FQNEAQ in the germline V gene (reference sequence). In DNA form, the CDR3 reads TGTGCCAGCAGTATGACTAGTAGCGCCAAAAACATTCAGTACTTC. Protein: CASSMTSSAKNIQYF.

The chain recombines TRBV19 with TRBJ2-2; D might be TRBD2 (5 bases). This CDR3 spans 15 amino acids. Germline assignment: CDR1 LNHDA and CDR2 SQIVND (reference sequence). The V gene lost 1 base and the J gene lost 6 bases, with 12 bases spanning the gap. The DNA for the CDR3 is TGTGCCAGTAGTATAGTAGCGATTGTGCCCGGGGAGCTGTTTTTT. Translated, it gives CASSIVAIVPGELFF.

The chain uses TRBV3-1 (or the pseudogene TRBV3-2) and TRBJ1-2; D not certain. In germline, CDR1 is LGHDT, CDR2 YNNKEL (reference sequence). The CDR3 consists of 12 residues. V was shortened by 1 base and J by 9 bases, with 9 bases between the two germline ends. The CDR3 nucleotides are TGTGCCAGCAGCCAAGTCGCGACAAGCTACACCTTC. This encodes CASSQVATSYTF.

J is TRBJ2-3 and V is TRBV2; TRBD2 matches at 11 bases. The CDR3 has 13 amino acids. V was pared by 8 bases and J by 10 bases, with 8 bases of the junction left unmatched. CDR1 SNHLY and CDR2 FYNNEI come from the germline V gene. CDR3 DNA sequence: TGTGCCAGCTGGGCTAGCGGGGGGTTGCCGCAGTATTTT. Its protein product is CASWASGGLPQYF.

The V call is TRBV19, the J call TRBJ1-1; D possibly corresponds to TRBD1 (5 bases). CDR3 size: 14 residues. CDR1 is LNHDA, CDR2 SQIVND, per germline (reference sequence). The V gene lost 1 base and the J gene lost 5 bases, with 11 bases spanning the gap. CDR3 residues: CASSIVPGRTEAFF. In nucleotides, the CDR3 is TGTGCCAGTAGTATAGTTCCAGGGAGGACTGAAGCTTTCTTT.

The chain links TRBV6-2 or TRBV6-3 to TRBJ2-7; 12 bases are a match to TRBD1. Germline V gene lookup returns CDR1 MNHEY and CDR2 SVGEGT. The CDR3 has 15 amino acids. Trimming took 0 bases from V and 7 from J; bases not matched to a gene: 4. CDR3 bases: TGTGCCAGCAGTTACTCGGGACAGGGGGCGGAGGAGCAGTACTTC. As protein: CASSYSGQGAEEQYF.

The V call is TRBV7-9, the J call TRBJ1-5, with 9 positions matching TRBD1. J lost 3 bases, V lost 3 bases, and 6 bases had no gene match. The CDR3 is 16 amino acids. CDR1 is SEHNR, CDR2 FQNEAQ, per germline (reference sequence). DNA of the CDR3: TGTGCCAGCAGCTTTAGTAGGACAGGGGCCAATCAGCCCCAGCATTTT. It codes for CASSFSRTGANQPQHF.

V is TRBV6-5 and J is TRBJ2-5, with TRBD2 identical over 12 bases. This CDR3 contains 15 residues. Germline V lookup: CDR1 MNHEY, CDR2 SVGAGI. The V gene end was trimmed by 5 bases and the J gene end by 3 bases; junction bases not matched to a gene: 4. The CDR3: CASSPWTSGEETQYF. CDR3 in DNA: TGTGCCAGCAGTCCTTGGACTAGCGGGGAAGAGACCCAGTACTTC.

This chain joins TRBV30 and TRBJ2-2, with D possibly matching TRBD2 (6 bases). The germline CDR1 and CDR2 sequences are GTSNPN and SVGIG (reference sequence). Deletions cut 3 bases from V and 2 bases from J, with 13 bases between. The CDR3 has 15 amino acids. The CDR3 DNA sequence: TGTGCCTGGAGGACGCCCGGGACTAACACCGGGGAGCTGTTTTTT. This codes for CAWRTPGTNTGELFF. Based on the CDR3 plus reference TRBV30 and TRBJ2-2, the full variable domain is SQTIHQWPATLVQPVGSPLSLECTVEGTSNPNLYWYRQAAGRGLQLLFYSVGIGQISSEVPQNLSASRPQDRQFILSSKKLLLSDSGFYLCAWRTPGTNTGELFFGEGSRLTVL.

The CDR3 DNA reads as TGTGCCAGTAGTGCGGAACAGGGGGGCAATCAGCCCCAGCATTTT. Translation gives CASSAEQGGNQPQHF. V and J are TRBV19 and TRBJ1-5; 8 bases map to TRBD1. The CDR3 sequence is 15 residues long. V lost 5 bases to trimming and J lost 2 bases; unmatched junction nucleotides: 5. CDR1 LNHDA and CDR2 SQIVND come from the germline V gene (reference sequence).

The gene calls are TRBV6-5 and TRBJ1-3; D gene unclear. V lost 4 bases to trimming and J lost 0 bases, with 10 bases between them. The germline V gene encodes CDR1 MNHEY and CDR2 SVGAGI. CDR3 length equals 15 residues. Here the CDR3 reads CASSSGLYSGNTIYF. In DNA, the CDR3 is TGTGCCAGCAGTTCAGGACTGTACTCTGGAAACACCATATATTTT.

DNA for the CDR3: TGTGCCAGCAGCTTAGTTGGGGGACAAAGCAATCAGCCCCAGCATTTT. Protein product: CASSLVGGQSNQPQHF. This sequence joins TRBV7-9 and TRBJ1-5; D may be TRBD1 (6 bases). V gave up 1 base and J gave up 1 base, with 11 bases separating them. CDR1 and CDR2 (germline): SEHNR, FQNEAQ (reference sequence). The CDR3 runs 16 residues.